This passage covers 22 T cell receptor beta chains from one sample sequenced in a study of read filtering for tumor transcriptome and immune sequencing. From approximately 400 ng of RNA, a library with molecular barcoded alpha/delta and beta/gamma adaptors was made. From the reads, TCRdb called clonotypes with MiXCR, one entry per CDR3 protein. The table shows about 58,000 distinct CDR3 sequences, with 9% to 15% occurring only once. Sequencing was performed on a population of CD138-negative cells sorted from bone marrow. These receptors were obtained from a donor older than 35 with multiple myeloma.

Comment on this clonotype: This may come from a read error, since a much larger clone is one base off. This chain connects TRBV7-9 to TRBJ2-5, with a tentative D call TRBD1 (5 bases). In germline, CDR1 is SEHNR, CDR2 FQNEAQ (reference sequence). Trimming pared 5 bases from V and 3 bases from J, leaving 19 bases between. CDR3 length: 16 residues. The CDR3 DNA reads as TGTGCCAGCAGCGCCAACCCCCTACAGGAGAAAGAGACCCAGTACTTC. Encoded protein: CASSANPLQEKETQYF.

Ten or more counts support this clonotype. The chain's CDR3 is CASSPWTSGGQNTDTQYF. CDR3 DNA: TGTGCCAGCAGCCCTTGGACTAGCGGGGGCCAAAACACAGATACGCAGTATTTT. The chain employs TRBV7-3 and TRBJ2-3; 13 bases align to TRBD2. The CDR3 extends over 18 amino acids. Germline lookup yields CDR1 SGHTA and CDR2 FQGTGA. V lost 5 bases to trimming and J lost 2 bases; unmatched junction nucleotides: 10. Supplemented by reference TRBV7-3 and TRBJ2-3, the full variable domain reads GAGVSQTPSNKVTEKGKYVELRCDPISGHTALYWYRQSLGQGPEFLIYFQGTGAADDSGLPNDRFFAVRPEGSVSTLKIQRTERGDSAVYLCASSPWTSGGQNTDTQYFGPGTRLTVL.

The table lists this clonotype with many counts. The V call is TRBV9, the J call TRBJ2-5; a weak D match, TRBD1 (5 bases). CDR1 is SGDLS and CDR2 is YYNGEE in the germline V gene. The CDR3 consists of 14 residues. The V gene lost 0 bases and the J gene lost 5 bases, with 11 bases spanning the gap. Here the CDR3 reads CASSVGQGGETQYF. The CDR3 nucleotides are TGTGCCAGCAGCGTAGGGCAGGGCGGTGAGACCCAGTACTTC.

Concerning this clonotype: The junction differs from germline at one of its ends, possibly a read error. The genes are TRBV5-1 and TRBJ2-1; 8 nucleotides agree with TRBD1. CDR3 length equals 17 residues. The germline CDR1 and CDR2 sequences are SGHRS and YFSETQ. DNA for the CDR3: TGTGCCAGCAGCCCCAGCGGACAGGGCTTCTCCTACAATGAGCAGTTCTTC. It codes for CASSPSGQGFSYNEQFF.

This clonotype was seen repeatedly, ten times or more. The CDR3 nucleotides are TGCGCCAGCAGCCCCGACAAGAGCTATGGCTACACCTTC. This encodes CASSPDKSYGYTF. The V call is TRBV4-1, the J call TRBJ1-2, with D unclear. The germline V and J ends were trimmed by 4 bases and 4 bases, with 10 bases remaining between them. Looked up from germline, CDR1 is MGHRA and CDR2 is YSYEKL. The CDR3 has 13 amino acids.

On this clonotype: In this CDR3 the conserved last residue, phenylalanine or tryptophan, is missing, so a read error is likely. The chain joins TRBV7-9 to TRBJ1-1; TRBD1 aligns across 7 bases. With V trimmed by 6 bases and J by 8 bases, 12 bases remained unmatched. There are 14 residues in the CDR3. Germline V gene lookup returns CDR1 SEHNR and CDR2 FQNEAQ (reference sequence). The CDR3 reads CASSLPGQRREAFL. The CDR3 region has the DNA TGTGCCAGCAGTTTACCGGGACAGCGTAGGGAAGCTTTCCTT.

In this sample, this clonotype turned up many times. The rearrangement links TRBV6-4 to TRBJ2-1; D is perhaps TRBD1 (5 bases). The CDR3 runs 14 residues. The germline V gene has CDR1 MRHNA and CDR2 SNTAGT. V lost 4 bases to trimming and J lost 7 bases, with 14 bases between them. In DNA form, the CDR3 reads TGTGCCAGCAGTGTGTCAGGGAATGATAATGAGCAGTTCTTC. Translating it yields CASSVSGNDNEQFF.

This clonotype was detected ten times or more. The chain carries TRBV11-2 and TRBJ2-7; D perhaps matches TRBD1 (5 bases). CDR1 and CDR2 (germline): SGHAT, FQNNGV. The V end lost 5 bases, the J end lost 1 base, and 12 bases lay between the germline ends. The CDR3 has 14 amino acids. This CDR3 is CASSPRVESYEQYF. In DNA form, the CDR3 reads TGTGCCAGCAGCCCCAGGGTCGAATCCTACGAGCAGTACTTC. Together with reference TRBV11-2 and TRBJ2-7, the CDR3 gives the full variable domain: EAGVAQSPRYKIIEKRQSVAFWCNPISGHATLYWYQQILGQGPKLLIQFQNNGVVDDSQLPKDRFSAERLKGVDSTLKIQPAKLEDSAVYLCASSPRVESYEQYFGPGTRLTVT.

The CDR3 nucleotides read TGTGCCAGCAGCCATAGCGGGGGGGAAGAGACCCAGTACTTC. Amino acid sequence: CASSHSGGEETQYF. The V and J genes are TRBV7-2 and TRBJ2-5, with 11 bases that match TRBD2. CDR3 length equals 14 residues. J lost 3 bases, V lost 5 bases, and 2 bases had no gene match. Germline assignment: CDR1 SGHTA and CDR2 FQGNSA.

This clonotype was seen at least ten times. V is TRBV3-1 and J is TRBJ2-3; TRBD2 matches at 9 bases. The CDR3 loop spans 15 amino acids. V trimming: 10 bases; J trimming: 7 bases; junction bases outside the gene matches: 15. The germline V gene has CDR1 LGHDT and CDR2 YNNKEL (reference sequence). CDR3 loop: CATSPSGGMVYTQYF. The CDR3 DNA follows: TGTGCCACAAGCCCAAGCGGGGGGATGGTCTATACGCAGTATTTT.

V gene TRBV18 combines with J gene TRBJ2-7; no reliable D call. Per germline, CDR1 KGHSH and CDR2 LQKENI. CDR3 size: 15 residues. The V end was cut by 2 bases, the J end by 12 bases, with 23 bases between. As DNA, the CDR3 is TGTGCCAGCTCACCAGGGGTAGGAACGTACTACGGGCTGTACTTC. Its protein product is CASSPGVGTYYGLYF.

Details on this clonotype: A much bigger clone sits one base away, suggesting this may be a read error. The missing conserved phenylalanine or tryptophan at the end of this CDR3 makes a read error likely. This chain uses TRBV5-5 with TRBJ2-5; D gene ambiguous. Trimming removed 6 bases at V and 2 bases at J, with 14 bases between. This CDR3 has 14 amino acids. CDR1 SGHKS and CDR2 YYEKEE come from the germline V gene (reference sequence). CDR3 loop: CASKLGEGQETQYL. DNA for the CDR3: TGTGCCAGCAAATTGGGCGAAGGGCAAGAGACCCAGTACCTC.

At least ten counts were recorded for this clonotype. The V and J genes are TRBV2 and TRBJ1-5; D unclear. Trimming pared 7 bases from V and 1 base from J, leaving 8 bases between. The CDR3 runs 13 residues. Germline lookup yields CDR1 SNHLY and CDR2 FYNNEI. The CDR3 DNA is TGTGCCAGCATGGCACAGAGCAATCAGCCCCAGCATTTT. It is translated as CASMAQSNQPQHF. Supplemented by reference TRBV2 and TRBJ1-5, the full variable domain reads EPEVTQTPSHQVTQMGQEVILRCVPISNHLYFYWYRQILGQKVEFLVSFYNNEISEKSEIFDDQFSVERPDGSNFTLKIRSTKLEDSAMYFCASMAQSNQPQHFGDGTRLSIL.

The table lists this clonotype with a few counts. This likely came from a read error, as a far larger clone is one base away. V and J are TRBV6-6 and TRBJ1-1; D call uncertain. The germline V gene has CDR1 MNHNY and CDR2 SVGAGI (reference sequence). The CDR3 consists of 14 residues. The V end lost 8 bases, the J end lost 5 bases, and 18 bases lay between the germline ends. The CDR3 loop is CASGLTGRETEAFF. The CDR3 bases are TGTGCCAGCGGACTAACCGGACGGGAGACTGAAGCTTTCTTT.

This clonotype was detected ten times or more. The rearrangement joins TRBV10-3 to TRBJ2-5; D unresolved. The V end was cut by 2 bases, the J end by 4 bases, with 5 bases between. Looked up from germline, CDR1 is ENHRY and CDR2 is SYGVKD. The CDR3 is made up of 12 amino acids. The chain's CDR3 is CAISEIGETQYF. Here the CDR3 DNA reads TGTGCCATCAGTGAGATAGGAGAGACCCAGTACTTC.

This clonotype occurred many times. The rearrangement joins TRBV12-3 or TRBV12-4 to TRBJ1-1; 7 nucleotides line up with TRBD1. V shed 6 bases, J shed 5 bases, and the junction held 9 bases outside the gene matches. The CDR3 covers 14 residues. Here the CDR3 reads CASSSDRARTEAFF. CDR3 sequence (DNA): TGTGCCAGCAGCTCAGACAGGGCGCGAACTGAAGCTTTCTTT.

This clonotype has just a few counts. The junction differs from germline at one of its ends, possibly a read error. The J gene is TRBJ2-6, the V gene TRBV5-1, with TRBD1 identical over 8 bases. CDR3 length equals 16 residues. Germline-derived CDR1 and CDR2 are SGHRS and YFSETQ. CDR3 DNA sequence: TGCGCCAGCGGCTTTAGGACAGGGAGTGGGGCCAACGTCCTGACTTTC. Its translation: CASGFRTGSGANVLTF.

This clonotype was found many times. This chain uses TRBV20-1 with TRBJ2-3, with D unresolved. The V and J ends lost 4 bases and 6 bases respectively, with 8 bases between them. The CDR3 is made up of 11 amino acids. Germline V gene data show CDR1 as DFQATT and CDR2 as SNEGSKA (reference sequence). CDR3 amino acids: CSATLADTQYF. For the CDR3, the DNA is TGCAGTGCTACTTTAGCTGATACGCAGTATTTT.

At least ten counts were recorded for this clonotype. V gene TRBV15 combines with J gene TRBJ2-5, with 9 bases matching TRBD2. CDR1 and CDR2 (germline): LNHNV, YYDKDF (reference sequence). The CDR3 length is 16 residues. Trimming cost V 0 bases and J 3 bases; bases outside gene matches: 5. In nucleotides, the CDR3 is TGTGCCACCAGCAGAGATGGGCTAGCGGGGAAAGAGACCCAGTACTTC. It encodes CATSRDGLAGKETQYF.

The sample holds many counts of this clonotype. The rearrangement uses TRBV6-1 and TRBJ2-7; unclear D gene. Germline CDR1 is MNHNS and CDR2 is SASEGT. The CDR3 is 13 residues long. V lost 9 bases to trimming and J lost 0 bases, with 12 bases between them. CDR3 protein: CASSLWSSYEQYF. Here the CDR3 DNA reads TGTGCCAGTTCACTGTGGAGCTCCTACGAGCAGTACTTC.

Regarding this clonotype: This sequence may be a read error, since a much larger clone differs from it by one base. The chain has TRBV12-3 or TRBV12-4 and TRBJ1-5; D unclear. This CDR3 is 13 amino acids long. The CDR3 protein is CASSLARLQPQLF. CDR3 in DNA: TGTGCCAGCAGTTTAGCGCGACTTCAGCCCCAGCTTTTT.

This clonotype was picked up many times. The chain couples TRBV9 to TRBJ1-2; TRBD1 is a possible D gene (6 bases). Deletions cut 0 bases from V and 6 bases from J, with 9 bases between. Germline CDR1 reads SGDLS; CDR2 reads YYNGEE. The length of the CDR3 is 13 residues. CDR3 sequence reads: CASSVGQGHGYTF. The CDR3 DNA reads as TGTGCCAGCAGCGTAGGTCAGGGGCATGGCTACACCTTC.